Only one count was recorded for the clone carrying this T cell receptor (beta chain). The data are from a study of PD-1 blockade in classical Hodgkin lymphoma. Method: immunoSEQ multiplex PCR; TCRdb's copy keeps in-frame clones and lacks some. The table lists about 47,000 clones, around 91% of them singletons. This CDR3 comprises 16 residues. The V gene lost 4 bases and the J gene lost 9 bases, with 22 bases spanning the gap. Germline CDR1 and CDR2: SGHDN and FVKESK. Time point noted: cycle 4 day 1 (C4D1), after 5 to 7 weeks of nivolumab. Relapses following autologous stem cell transplantation were seen in all patients, with brentuximab vedotin exposure varying.

The receptor comes from a human donor with classical Hodgkin lymphoma. This material consisted of peripheral blood mononuclear cells (PBMCs), taken before the fourth cycle of nivolumab. This rearrangement joins TRBV14 to TRBJ2-1, with D possibly being TRBD1 or TRBD2 (5 bases each). CDR3: CASSPLGRGAYAEQFF. The CDR3, as DNA: TGTGCCAGCAGCCCCCTGGGCAGAGGGGCTTACGCTGAGCAGTTCTTC.